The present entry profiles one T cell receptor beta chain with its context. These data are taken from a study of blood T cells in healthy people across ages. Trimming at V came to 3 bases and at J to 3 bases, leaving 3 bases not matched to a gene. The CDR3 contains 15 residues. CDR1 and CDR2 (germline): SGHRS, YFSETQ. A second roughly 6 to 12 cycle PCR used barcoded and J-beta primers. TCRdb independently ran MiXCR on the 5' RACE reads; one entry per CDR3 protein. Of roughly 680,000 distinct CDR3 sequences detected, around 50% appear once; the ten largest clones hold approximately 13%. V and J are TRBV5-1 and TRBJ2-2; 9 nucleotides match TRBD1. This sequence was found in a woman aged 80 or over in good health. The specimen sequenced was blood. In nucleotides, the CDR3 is TGCGCCAGCAGCTCATACAGGGGGCACACCGGGGAGCTGTTTTTT. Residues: CASSSYRGHTGELFF. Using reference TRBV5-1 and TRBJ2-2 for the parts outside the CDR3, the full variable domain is KAGVTQTPRYLIKTRGQQVTLSCSPISGHRSVSWYQQTPGQGLQFLFEYFSETQRNKGNFPGRFSGRQFSNSRSEMNVSTLELGDSALYLCASSSYRGHTGELFFGEGSRLTVL.